Below, 18 T cell receptor beta chains from the same sample are listed, as sequenced in a study of sequential checkpoint blockade in melanoma. Treatment meaning: randomized to nivolumab then ipilimumab (arm A) or the reverse (arm B). Using immunoSEQ multiplex PCR, the repertoire was profiled, and TCRdb retains in-frame clones only, with some absent. Of about 12,000 clones detected, under 80% appear once; the ten largest clones hold 25%. The material sequenced was CD8+ T cells sorted from blood (inferred from file names), taken from a patient given nivolumab and ipilimumab in sequence. The receptors were sampled from a human donor with melanoma.

The chain carries TRBV6-1 and TRBJ1-5, with a weak D call TRBD1 (6 bases). V was shortened by 2 bases and J by 7 bases, with 12 bases between the two germline ends. This CDR3 is 14 amino acids long. CDR1 MNHNS and CDR2 SASEGT come from the germline V gene. CDR3 nucleotide sequence: TGTGCCAGCAGTGAATACAGGGCAGGGCAGCCCCAGCATTTT. Protein product: CASSEYRAGQPQHF.

This clone was detected a few times. The chain recombines TRBV27 with TRBJ1-5, with TRBD1 as a possible D gene (6 bases). The CDR3 length is 13 residues. Trimming pared 5 bases from V and 6 bases from J, leaving 11 bases between. Per the germline V gene, CDR1 is MNHEY and CDR2 is SMNVEV (reference sequence). CDR3 loop: CASSTGPVQPQHF. In DNA, the CDR3 is TGTGCCAGCAGTACAGGGCCGGTTCAGCCCCAGCATTTT.

The V call is TRBV9, the J call TRBJ1-2; 9 bases align to TRBD1. Germline assignment: CDR1 SGDLS and CDR2 YYNGEE. This CDR3 is 15 amino acids long. V trimming: 0 bases; J trimming: 5 bases; junction bases outside the gene matches: 5. CDR3 sequence (DNA): TGTGCCAGCAGCGTAGGTGGGACAGGGCCTTATGGCTACACCTTC. Translation: CASSVGGTGPYGYTF.

The chain combines TRBV4-1 with TRBJ2-7; 8 nucleotides align to TRBD2. V trimming: 1 base; J trimming: 2 bases; junction bases outside the gene matches: 4. CDR3 length equals 15 residues. Germline CDR1 MGHRA, CDR2 YSYEKL. The CDR3 spells CASSQVGGAPYEQYF. For the CDR3, the DNA is TGCGCCAGCAGCCAAGTCGGGGGGGCGCCCTACGAGCAGTACTTC.

The chain recombines TRBV7-9 with TRBJ2-5; TRBD1 aligns across 8 bases. The CDR3 consists of 16 residues. Unmatched junction bases numbered 7, after V lost 2 bases and J lost 2 bases. Germline V CDR1 and CDR2: SEHNR, FQNEAQ (reference sequence). CDR3 nucleotides: TGTGCCAGCAGCTTAAAGGGGGACAGGTTGCAAGAGACCCAGTACTTC. Amino acids: CASSLKGDRLQETQYF.

The rearrangement joins TRBV19 to TRBJ2-2; maybe TRBD2 (6 bases). Trimming cost V 3 bases and J 5 bases, with 10 bases left between them. Germline V gene data show CDR1 as LNHDA and CDR2 as SQIVND (reference sequence). The CDR3 runs to 14 residues. This chain's CDR3 is CASSIWDLTGELFF. CDR3 in DNA: TGTGCCAGTAGTATCTGGGACTTGACCGGGGAGCTGTTTTTT.

V usage is TRBV11-3 and J usage is TRBJ2-3; TRBD2 matches at 8 bases. CDR1 and CDR2 (germline): SGHNT, YENEEA. Trimming removed 5 bases from V and 1 base from J; junction bases left unmatched: 8. The CDR3 consists of 16 residues. CDR3 region: CASSPREGGRTDTQYF. CDR3 DNA: TGTGCCAGCAGCCCCCGGGAGGGAGGGCGCACAGATACGCAGTATTTT.

There are a few counts of this clone. V is TRBV7-8 and J is TRBJ2-7, with 14 bases that match TRBD2. V trimming: 0 bases; J trimming: 5 bases; junction bases outside the gene matches: 0. The CDR3 loop spans 15 amino acids. Per germline, CDR1 SGHVS and CDR2 FQNEAQ. CDR3 loop: CASSLAGLAGDEQYF. The CDR3 coding sequence is TGTGCCAGCAGCTTAGCGGGACTAGCGGGAGACGAGCAGTACTTC.

The table lists this clone with a few counts. The chain joins TRBV30 to TRBJ2-2; maybe TRBD1 (5 bases). V lost 3 bases and J 5 bases, leaving 16 bases between the germline ends. Germline V gene data show CDR1 as GTSNPN and CDR2 as SVGIG (reference sequence). CDR3 length equals 15 residues. CDR3 protein: CAWREGAKVTGELFF. The CDR3 DNA reads as TGTGCCTGGAGAGAAGGGGCTAAGGTGACCGGGGAGCTGTTTTTT.

This sequence joins TRBV19 and TRBJ1-1; no definite D call. Trimming shortened V by 1 base and J by 5 bases, and 8 bases separated the two germline ends. The germline gives CDR1 LNHDA, CDR2 SQIVND (reference sequence). There are 13 residues in the CDR3. This chain's CDR3 is CASSIGTLTEAFF. CDR3 nucleotides: TGTGCCAGTAGTATAGGCACTCTTACTGAAGCTTTCTTT.

The V and J genes are TRBV7-6 and TRBJ2-7; 10 bases are a match to TRBD1. With V trimmed by 5 bases and J by 3 bases, 4 bases remained unmatched. CDR3 length: 14 amino acids. The germline CDR1 and CDR2 sequences are SGHVS and FNYEAQ. The CDR3 loop reads CASSPGTGVYEQYF. CDR3 DNA: TGTGCCAGCAGCCCCGGGACAGGGGTCTACGAGCAGTACTTC.

The genes are TRBV5-1 and TRBJ2-7; D gene unclear. There are 14 residues in the CDR3. The ends were cut back, 0 bases at V and 5 bases at J, with 12 bases in the middle. Germline V gene sequence: CDR1 SGHRS, CDR2 YFSETQ. The chain's CDR3 is CASSLAGLGDEQYF. As DNA, the CDR3 is TGCGCCAGCAGCTTGGCAGGATTGGGCGACGAGCAGTACTTC.

The V call is TRBV27, the J call TRBJ2-1; TRBD2 aligns across 10 bases. Germline trimming cut 4 bases from V and 5 bases from J; bases unmatched to any gene: 2. The germline CDR1 and CDR2 sequences are MNHEY and SMNVEV (reference sequence). The CDR3 spans 14 residues. The CDR3 region has the DNA TGTGCCAGCAGTTGGCTAGCGGGGGACAATGAGCAGTTCTTC. This codes for CASSWLAGDNEQFF.

CDR3 sequence: CASSYTPDREYSTDTQYF. The CDR3 bases are TGTGCCAGCAGCTACACCCCGGACAGGGAATATAGCACAGATACGCAGTATTTT. The rearrangement uses TRBV7-8 and TRBJ2-3, with 8 bases fitting TRBD1. CDR1 and CDR2 (germline): SGHVS, FQNEAQ. V was pared by 4 bases and J by 0 bases, with 12 bases of the junction left unmatched. This CDR3 is built from 18 residues.

The genes are TRBV25-1 and TRBJ1-1; 11 bases agree with TRBD1. The V and J ends lost 3 bases and 12 bases, in that order; junction bases with no gene match: 12. The germline V gene encodes CDR1 MGHDK and CDR2 SYGVNS. The CDR3 extends over 15 amino acids. CDR3 in amino acids: CASSDRDRGSSDTFF. Here the CDR3 DNA reads TGTGCCAGCAGTGATCGGGACAGGGGGTCCTCAGATACTTTCTTT.

This clone was detected only a few times. V is TRBV25-1 and J is TRBJ2-7; 8 bases align to TRBD1. J lost 7 bases, V lost 3 bases, and 14 bases had no gene match. The CDR3 is 16 amino acids. Germline assignment: CDR1 MGHDK and CDR2 SYGVNS. The CDR3, as DNA: TGTGCCAGCAGTGATCCCATACCGGGACAGGCGGCGGAGCAGTACTTC. It yields the protein CASSDPIPGQAAEQYF.

This rearrangement joins TRBV4-3 to TRBJ2-2, with D uncertain. Germline assignment: CDR1 LGHNA and CDR2 YSLEER. With 3 bases removed from V and 0 bases from J, the gap between germline ends came to 17 bases. The CDR3 sequence is 18 residues long. The CDR3 DNA is TGCGCCAGCAGCCACCCCGAGAGGCCTACGACGAACACCGGGGAGCTGTTTTTT. This sequence encodes CASSHPERPTTNTGELFF.

This chain uses TRBV9 with TRBJ1-1; 7 bases are a match to TRBD1. The CDR3 totals 15 residues. V shed 0 bases and J 4 bases; nucleotides not matched to a gene: 6. The germline V gene has CDR1 SGDLS and CDR2 YYNGEE. The CDR3 here is CASSVGGAGGTEAFF. CDR3 nucleotide sequence: TGTGCCAGCAGCGTAGGCGGGGCAGGGGGCACTGAAGCTTTCTTT.